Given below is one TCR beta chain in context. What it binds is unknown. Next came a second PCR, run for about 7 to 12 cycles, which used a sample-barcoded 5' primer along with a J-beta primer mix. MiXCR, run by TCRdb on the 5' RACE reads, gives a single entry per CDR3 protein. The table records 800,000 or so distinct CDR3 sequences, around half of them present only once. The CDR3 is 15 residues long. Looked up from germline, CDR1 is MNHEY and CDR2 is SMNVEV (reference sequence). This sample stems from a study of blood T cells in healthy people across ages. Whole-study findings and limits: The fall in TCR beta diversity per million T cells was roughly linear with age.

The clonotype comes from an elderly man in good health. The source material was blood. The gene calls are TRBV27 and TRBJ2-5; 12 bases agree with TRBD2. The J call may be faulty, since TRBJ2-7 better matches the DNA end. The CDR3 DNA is TGTGCCAGCAGACCGGGACTAGCGGGCTTCCTCGAGCAGTACTTC. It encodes CASRPGLAGFLEQYF.